This T cell receptor beta chain came from a study of CD8 T cells in ankylosing spondylitis. Worth noting for this clonotype: Its antigen remains unknown. A junction end diverges from the germline sequence, so it may reflect a read error.

Study results and caveats: Earlier literature documents some of the motif variants in reactive arthritis synovial fluid and blood. It appeared that ankylosing spondylitis blood was characterized by a TCR beta motif of seven or eight highly homologous variants. Clones linked to disease were reported to show significant enrichment in matched ankylosing spondylitis synovial fluid.

It was by quantitative 5'-RACE with molecular barcodes that TCR beta libraries were made. TCRdb independently ran MiXCR on the 5' RACE reads; one entry per CDR3 protein. The table has 200,000 to 300,000 distinct CDR3 sequences, over 8.5% seen once. This sequence was found in a male donor with ankylosing spondylitis or in good health (not recorded which). The sequencing sample was made of blood, either unsorted or a sorted T cell fraction (not recorded which).

CDR3 amino acids: CASSFGTGNRESLLHF. CDR3 nucleotides: TGTGCCAGCAGCTTCGGGACAGGGAATAGGGAGTCACTCCTCCACTTT. The chain links TRBV7-2 to TRBJ1-6, with 9 bases matching TRBD1. This CDR3 comprises 16 residues. Germline-derived CDR1 and CDR2 are SGHTA and FQGNSA.